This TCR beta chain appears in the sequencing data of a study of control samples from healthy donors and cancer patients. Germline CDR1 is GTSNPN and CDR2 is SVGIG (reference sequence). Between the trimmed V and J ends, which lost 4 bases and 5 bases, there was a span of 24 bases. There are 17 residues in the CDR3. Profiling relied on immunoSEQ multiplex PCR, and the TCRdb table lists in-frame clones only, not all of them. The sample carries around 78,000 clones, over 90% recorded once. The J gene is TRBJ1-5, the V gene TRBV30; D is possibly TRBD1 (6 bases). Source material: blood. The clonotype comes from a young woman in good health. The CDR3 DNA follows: TGTGCCTGGACCGAGGGGCAGGGGCATCGCGAGGATCAGCCCCAGCATTTT. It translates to CAWTEGQGHREDQPQHF.